The TCR beta chain under discussion was sequenced for a study of cytomegalovirus exposure and HLA in healthy donors. Method: immunoSEQ multiplex PCR; TCRdb's copy keeps in-frame clones and lacks some. The sample includes around 130,000 clones, roughly 89% of them seen just once. This CDR3 region has 11 residues. Trimming removed 2 bases from V and 8 bases from J, with 6 bases in between. Germline CDR1 and CDR2: MRHNA and SNTAGT. Sequencing was carried out using PBMCs. The TCR sequence derives from a man aged 25-45 years in good health and CMV-seronegative. The chain is built from TRBV6-4 and TRBJ1-1; D is ambiguous. In DNA form, the CDR3 reads TGTGCCAGCAGTGACGGGAGGGAAGCTTTCTTT. Its translation is CASSDGREAFF.